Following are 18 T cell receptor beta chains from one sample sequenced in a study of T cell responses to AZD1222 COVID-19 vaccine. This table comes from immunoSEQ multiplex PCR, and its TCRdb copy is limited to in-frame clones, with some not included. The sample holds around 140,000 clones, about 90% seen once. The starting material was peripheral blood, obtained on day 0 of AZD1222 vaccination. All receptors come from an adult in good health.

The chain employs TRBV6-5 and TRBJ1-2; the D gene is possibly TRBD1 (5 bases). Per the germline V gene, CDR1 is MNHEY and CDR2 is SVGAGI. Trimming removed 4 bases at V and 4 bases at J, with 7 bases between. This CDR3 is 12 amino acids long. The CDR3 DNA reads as TGTGCCAGCAGTTCGGACACCTATGGCTACACCTTC. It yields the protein CASSSDTYGYTF.

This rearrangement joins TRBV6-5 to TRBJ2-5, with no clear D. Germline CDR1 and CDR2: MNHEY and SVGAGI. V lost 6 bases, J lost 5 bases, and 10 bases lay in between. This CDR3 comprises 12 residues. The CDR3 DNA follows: TGTGCCAGCAGCAGTCTAGTGGAGACCCAGTACTTC. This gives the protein CASSSLVETQYF.

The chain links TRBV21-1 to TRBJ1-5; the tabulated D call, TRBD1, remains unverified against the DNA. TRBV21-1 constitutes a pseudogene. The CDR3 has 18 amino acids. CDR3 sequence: CASSKGPRDRVSNQPQHF. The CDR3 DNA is TGTGCCAGCAGCAAAGGGCCTCGGGACAGGGTTAGCAATCAGCCCCAGCATTTT.

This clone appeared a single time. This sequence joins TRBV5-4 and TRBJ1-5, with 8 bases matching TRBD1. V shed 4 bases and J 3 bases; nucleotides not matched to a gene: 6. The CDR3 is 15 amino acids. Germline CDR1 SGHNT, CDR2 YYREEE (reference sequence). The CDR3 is CASSLQGALNQPQHF. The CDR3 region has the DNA TGTGCCAGCAGCCTCCAGGGGGCCCTCAATCAGCCCCAGCATTTT.

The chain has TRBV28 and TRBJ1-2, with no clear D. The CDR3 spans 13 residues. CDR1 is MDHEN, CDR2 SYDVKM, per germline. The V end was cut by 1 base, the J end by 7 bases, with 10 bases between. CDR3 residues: CASSLLSGSGYTF. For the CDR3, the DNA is TGTGCCAGCAGTTTATTATCCGGTAGTGGCTACACCTTC.

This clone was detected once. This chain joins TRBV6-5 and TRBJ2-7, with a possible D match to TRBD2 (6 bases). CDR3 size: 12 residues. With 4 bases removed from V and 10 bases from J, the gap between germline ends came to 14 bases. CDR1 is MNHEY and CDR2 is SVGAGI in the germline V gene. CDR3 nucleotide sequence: TGTGCCAGCAGTTCTCAACTAGCAGAACAGTACTTC. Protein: CASSSQLAEQYF.

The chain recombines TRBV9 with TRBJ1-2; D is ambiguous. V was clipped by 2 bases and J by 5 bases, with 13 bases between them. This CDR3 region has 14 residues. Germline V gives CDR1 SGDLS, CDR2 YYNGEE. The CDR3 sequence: CASSVARAEYGYTF. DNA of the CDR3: TGTGCCAGCAGCGTGGCCCGGGCAGAATATGGCTACACCTTC.

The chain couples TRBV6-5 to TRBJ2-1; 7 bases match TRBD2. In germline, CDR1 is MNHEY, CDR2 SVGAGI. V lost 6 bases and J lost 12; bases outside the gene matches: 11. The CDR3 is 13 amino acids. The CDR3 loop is CASRPNQGGWQFF. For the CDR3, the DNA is TGTGCCAGCAGGCCCAACCAGGGAGGGTGGCAGTTCTTC.

CDR3 loop: CASTSPFGGSPSEQFF. The CDR3 region has the DNA TGTGCCAGTACCTCCCCATTCGGGGGGAGCCCCAGTGAGCAGTTCTTC. V is TRBV19 and J is TRBJ2-1; TRBD2 matches 7 bases. The trim removed 7 bases at V and 9 bases at J, leaving 18 bases unmatched. The CDR3 runs to 16 residues. In germline, CDR1 is LNHDA, CDR2 SQIVND (reference sequence). Full variable domain (rest looked up from reference TRBV19 and TRBJ2-1): DGGITQSPKYLFRKEGQNVTLSCEQNLNHDAMYWYRQDPGQGLRLIYYSQIVNDFQKGDIAEGYSVSREKKESFPLTVTSAQKNPTAFYLCASTSPFGGSPSEQFFGPGTRLTVL.

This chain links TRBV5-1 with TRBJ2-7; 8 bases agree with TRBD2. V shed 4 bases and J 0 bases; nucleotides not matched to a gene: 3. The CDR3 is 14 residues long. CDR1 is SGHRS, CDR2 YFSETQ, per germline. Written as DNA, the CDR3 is TGCGCCAGCAGCCCGGGGGGGAGCTCCTACGAGCAGTACTTC. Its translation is CASSPGGSSYEQYF. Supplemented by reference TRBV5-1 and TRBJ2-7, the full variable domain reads KAGVTQTPRYLIKTRGQQVTLSCSPISGHRSVSWYQQTPGQGLQFLFEYFSETQRNKGNFPGRFSGRQFSNSRSEMNVSTLELGDSALYLCASSPGGSSYEQYFGPGTRLTVT.

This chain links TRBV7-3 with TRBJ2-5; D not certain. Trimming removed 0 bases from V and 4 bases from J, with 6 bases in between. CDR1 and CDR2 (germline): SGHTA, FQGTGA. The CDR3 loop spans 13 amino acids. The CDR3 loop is CASSLTGIETQYF. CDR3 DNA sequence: TGTGCCAGCAGCTTAACGGGGATAGAGACCCAGTACTTC. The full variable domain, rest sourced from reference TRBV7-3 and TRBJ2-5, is GAGVSQTPSNKVTEKGKYVELRCDPISGHTALYWYRQSLGQGPEFLIYFQGTGAADDSGLPNDRFFAVRPEGSVSTLKIQRTERGDSAVYLCASSLTGIETQYFGPGTRLLVL.

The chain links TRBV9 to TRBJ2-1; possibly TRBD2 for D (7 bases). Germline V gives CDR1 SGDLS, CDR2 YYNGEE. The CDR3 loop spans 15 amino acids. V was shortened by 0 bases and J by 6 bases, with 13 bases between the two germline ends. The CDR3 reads CASSVERGGLNEQFF. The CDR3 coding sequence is TGTGCCAGCAGCGTAGAGAGGGGGGGGCTCAATGAGCAGTTCTTC.

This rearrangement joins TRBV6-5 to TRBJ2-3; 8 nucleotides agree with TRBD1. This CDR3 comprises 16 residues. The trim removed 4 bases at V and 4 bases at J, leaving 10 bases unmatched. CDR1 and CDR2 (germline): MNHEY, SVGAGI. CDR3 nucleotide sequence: TGTGCCAGCAGTTTCAGGGGGACAGGAGGGGCAGATACGCAGTATTTT. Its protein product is CASSFRGTGGADTQYF.

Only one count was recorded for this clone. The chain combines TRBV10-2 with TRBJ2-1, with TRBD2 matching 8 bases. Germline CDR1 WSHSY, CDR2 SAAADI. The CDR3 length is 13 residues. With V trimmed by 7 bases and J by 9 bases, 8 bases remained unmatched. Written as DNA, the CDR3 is TGCGCCAGCACTAAAGCGGGAGCTAGTGAGCAGTTCTTC. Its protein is CASTKAGASEQFF.

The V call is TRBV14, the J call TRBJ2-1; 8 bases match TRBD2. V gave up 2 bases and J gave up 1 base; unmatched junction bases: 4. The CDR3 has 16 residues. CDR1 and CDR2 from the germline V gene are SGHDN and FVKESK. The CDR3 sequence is CASSQLSGSSYNEQFF. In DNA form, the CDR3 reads TGTGCCAGCAGCCAACTAAGCGGGAGTTCCTACAATGAGCAGTTCTTC.

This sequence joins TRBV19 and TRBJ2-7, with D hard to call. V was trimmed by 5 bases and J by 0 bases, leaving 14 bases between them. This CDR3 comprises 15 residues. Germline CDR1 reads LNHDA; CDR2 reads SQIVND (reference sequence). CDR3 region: CASSSVATSSYEQYF. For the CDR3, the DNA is TGTGCCAGTAGTTCCGTGGCGACGAGCTCCTACGAGCAGTACTTC.

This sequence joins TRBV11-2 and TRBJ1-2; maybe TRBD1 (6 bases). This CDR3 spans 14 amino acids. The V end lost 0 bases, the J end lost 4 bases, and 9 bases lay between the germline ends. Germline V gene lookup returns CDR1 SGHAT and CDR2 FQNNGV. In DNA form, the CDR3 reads TGTGCCAGCAGCTTAGACCAGGGGATCTATGGCTACACCTTC. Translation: CASSLDQGIYGYTF.

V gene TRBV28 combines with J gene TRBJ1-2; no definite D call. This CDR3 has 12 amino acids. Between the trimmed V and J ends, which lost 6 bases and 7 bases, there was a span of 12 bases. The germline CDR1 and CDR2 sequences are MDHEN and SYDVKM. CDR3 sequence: CASSPNPSGYTF. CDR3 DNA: TGTGCCAGCAGCCCTAACCCTTCTGGCTACACCTTC.